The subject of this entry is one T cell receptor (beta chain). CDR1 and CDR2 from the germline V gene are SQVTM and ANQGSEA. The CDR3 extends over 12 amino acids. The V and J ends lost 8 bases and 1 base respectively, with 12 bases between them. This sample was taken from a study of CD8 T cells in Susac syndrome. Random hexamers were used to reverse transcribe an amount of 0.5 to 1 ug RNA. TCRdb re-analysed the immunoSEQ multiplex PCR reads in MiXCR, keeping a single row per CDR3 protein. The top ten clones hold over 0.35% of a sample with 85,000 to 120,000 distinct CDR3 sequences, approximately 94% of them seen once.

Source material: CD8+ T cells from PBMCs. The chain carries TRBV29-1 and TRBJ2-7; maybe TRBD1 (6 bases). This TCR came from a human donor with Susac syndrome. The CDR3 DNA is TGCAGCTTCCAGGGACATTCCTACGAGCAGTACTTC. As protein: CSFQGHSYEQYF.